Here is one T cell receptor (beta chain) with its context. This clone was found once. Its target antigen remains unknown. It has no much larger one-base neighbor in the sample; base qualities were not kept. Participants in the prospective study were enrolled through a virtual design, were aged roughly 18 to 100 years, and lived in approximately 25 United States geographic areas. In the prospective study, participants were assigned to cohorts based on the clinical history participants reported in a screening survey and a study questionnaire. A participant counted as exposed if, within 2 weeks of entering the study, that participant had been in contact with someone who had a PCR-confirmed or clinician-diagnosed COVID-19 case. In the prospective study, whole blood, serum and a nasopharyngeal or oropharyngeal swab were collected from each participant by mobile phlebotomists. Participants in the prospective study had the option to provide additional blood draws and questionnaires over a 2-month period. Before DNA extraction, blood samples from the prospective study were shipped at room temperature or frozen.

The CDR3 runs 13 residues from the cysteine to the phenylalanine. The DNA shown is the 39-base CDR3, in frame from base 1. Trimmed from V: 8 bases; trimmed from J: 4 bases; junction bases lacking a gene match: 4. Taken from the germline V gene (reference sequence), the CDR1 and CDR2 loops are LNHDA and SQIVND. The data were obtained in a study of blood T cell repertoires in COVID-19 (dated by TCRdb to the early 2020s). In the study overall: Samples from collaborators originated in the United States, Italy and Spain and spanned both the acute and convalescent phases of COVID-19. The prospective study material was composed of cDNA or gDNA derived from T cells, B-cell-depleted T cells, or PBMCs. Deeply sampled blood TCRbeta repertoires from subjects exposed to, actively infected with, or recovered from COVID-19 were included in the dataset. The repertoires were released in a freely available public database intended as a resource for research on the immune response to SARS-CoV-2. Samples were obtained from the ongoing ImmuneRACE study (first 160 participants) and from some 1,300 subjects provided by 6 global collaborators. Sample metadata almost always included a de-identified subject ID, COVID-19 status, age in years and sex. Where HLA class I and class II types were available, the types were taken from metadata supplied by the sample provider, not from assay-based typing.

What the study reported, not specific to this receptor: Clinical and demographic metadata were provided uncurated, with the amount varying by source and participant.

TCRbeta CDR3 regions were amplified from genomic DNA by means of the immunoSEQ Assay, a bias-controlled multiplex PCR. Turning to the authors' computational methods: Nucleated cell counts per sample were estimated from amplification of reference gene primers within the assay. To quantify the absolute abundance of each unique TCRbeta CDR3 rearrangement, sequence reads were collapsed and filtered. For each sample, productive Simpson clonality was calculated by taking the square root of Simpson's diversity index across productive rearrangements. The immuneACCESS repertoire file appears here via TCRdb, limited to in-frame rearrangements. These files lack a portion of the clones; in checked studies, under half of the deficit traces to unresolved V genes, and the cause of the others is not known. That table supplies the V and J calls and clone size; D and trimming were determined from the DNA. This sample is represented by approximately 270,000 clones; roughly 90% of them were singletons. The top ten clonotypes cover around 2.8% of the sample.

This chain joins TRBV19 to TRBJ1-3; TRBD1 agrees with 8 junctional bases. The sequenced sample was PBMCs or T cells enriched from blood (not recorded which). This clonotype was sampled from a man in his forties or fifties who had been exposed to COVID-19. The DNA is TGTGCCAGTGACAGGGGCTACGGAAACACCATATATTTT. It translates to CASDRGYGNTIYF.